This is a list of T cell receptor beta chains from one sample in a study of blood T cell repertoires in COVID-19. TCRdb's copy holds only in-frame clones and misses some; the assay was immunoSEQ multiplex PCR. Of some 250,000 clones listed, around 80% were seen once; the top ten hold 3% to 4%. Sequenced: peripheral blood. These receptors all stem from a woman between 18 and 29 years old with acute or convalescent COVID-19. CDR3s include the opening cysteine and the closing phenylalanine or tryptophan. D genes are given only for firm matches. Some rows mark clone size as missing; the rest say once, few, many or name a class of expanded clone.

j_call | v_call | clone_size | d_call | cdr3_nt | cdr3_aa
TRBJ1-2 | TRBV12-3/TRBV12-4 | NA | NA | TGTGCCAGTAGTTATGGGGGCCTCGGCTACACCTTC | CASSYGGLGYTF
TRBJ2-1 | TRBV7-9 | NA | NA | TGTGCCAGCAGCCCGAAGCTACTAGACCCGTACAATGAGCAGTTCTTC | CASSPKLLDPYNEQFF
TRBJ1-4 | TRBV3-1/TRBV3-2 | once | NA | TGTGCCAGCAGCCAAGTGAATCAAGGGGTCCTTAATGAAAAACTGTTTTTT | CASSQVNQGVLNEKLFF
TRBJ2-1 | TRBV7-8 | NA | TRBD2 | TGTGCCAGCAGCCAAGGACTAGCGGGAGGGCCGGACAATGAGCAGTTCTTC | CASSQGLAGGPDNEQFF
TRBJ1-2 | TRBV18 | once | NA | TGTGCCGGAAGGACAGCTCAAAACTATGGCTACACCTTC | CAGRTAQNYGYTF
TRBJ1-2 | TRBV29-1 | few | TRBD1 | TGCAGCGTCGGACAGGGATATGGCTACACCTTC | CSVGQGYGYTF
TRBJ2-2 | TRBV11-2 | NA | NA | TGTGCCAGCAGCTTTTACGGTTCGGGAATCACCGGGGAGCTGTTTTTT | CASSFYGSGITGELFF
TRBJ2-1 | TRBV15 | NA | TRBD2 | TGTGCCACCAGCCCCCGACTAGCCGGGAGCTCCTACAATGAGCAGTTCTTC | CATSPRLAGSSYNEQFF
TRBJ2-3 | TRBV10-2 | NA | TRBD2 | TGCGCCAGCAGGCTAGCGGGGGAAGATACGCAGTATTTT | CASRLAGEDTQYF
TRBJ1-1 | TRBV2 | few | NA | TGTGCCAGCAGCCGGGACACCAACACTGAAGCTTTCTTT | CASSRDTNTEAFF
TRBJ2-2 | TRBV14 | few | TRBD2 | TGTGCCAGCAGCCAAGAGGGGACAGCGGGACTAGCGGGATTAGTCAACACCGGGGAGCTGTTTTTT | CASSQEGTAGLAGLVNTGELFF
TRBJ2-1 | TRBV5-6 | NA | NA | TGTGCCAGCGGCAGCTACAATGAGCAGTTCTTC | CASGSYNEQFF
TRBJ1-2 | TRBV6-6 | once | TRBD1 | TGTGCCAGCAATGCCCAGGGGGATGGCTACACCTTC | CASNAQGDGYTF
TRBJ2-7 | TRBV28 | NA | TRBD1 | TGTGCCAGCGGCGACAGGGGGCGTCCGGGCGAGCAGTACTTC | CASGDRGRPGEQYF
TRBJ2-1 | TRBV7-3 | NA | TRBD2 | TGTGCCAGCAGCCGCGGGGGGAAAAATGAGCAGTTCTTC | CASSRGGKNEQFF
TRBJ2-1 | TRBV6-4 | once | TRBD2 | TGTGCCAGCAGTATTGGGACTAGCTTCTTCAATGAGCAGTTCTTC | CASSIGTSFFNEQFF
TRBJ2-3 | TRBV30 | NA | NA | TGTGCCTGGAGTGTACGCGAACCAGATACGCAGTATTTT | CAWSVREPDTQYF
TRBJ1-2 | TRBV28 | NA | TRBD1 | TGTGCCAGCAGTTTAACCAGGACAGGTTCAGTTAACTATGGCTACACCTTC | CASSLTRTGSVNYGYTF
TRBJ1-2 | TRBV5-1 | NA | NA | TGCGCCAGCAGCTTGATCGGTTCACAGATCAGAGCTAACTATGGCTACACCTTC | CASSLIGSQIRANYGYTF
TRBJ2-7 | TRBV5-1 | NA | NA | TGCGCCAGCAGCTTGGGGGAGTCGCTTTACGAGCAGTACTTC | CASSLGESLYEQYF
TRBJ1-4 | TRBV18 | once | TRBD1 | TGTGCCAGCTCACGTGACAGGGGTAATGAAAAACTGTTTTTT | CASSRDRGNEKLFF
TRBJ1-1 | TRBV2 | NA | TRBD1 | TGTGCCAGCAGTGAAGCTCCGGGACAGGGGGCGAATTGGGAATTGGGCACTGAAGCTTTCTTT | CASSEAPGQGANWELGTEAFF
TRBJ2-3 | TRBV6-6 | NA | NA | TGTGCCAGCAGCAAAACAGATACGCAGTATTTT | CASSKTDTQYF
TRBJ2-1 | TRBV5-1 | NA | TRBD2 | TGCGCCAGCAGCTTCGGTAGCGGGAGTTGGAATGAGCAGTTCTTC | CASSFGSGSWNEQFF
TRBJ1-1 | TRBV30 | NA | NA | TGTGCCTGGAGTGTACGCAGGGGGAACACTGAAGCTTTCTTT | CAWSVRRGNTEAFF